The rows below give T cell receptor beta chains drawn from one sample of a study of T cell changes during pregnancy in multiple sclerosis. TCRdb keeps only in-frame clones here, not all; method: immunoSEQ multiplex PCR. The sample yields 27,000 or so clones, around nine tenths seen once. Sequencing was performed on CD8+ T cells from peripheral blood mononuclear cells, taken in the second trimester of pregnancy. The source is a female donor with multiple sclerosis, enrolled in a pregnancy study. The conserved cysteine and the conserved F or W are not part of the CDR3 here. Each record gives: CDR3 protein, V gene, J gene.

ASSDDPSGGSQQF	TRBV6-4	TRBJ2-1
SPLYNEQF	TRBV20-1	TRBJ2-1
ASSPDRDLTDTQY	TRBV7-9	TRBJ2-3
ASSQSSYRDSPYNEQF	TRBV14	TRBJ2-1
ASSQGQGSNQPQH	TRBV4-1	TRBJ1-5
ASSAGTPDEKLF	TRBV7-9	TRBJ1-4
ASSRAGGPFNEQF	TRBV27	TRBJ2-1
ASSGGGNEQF	TRBV6-5	TRBJ2-1
ASSLRADTQY	TRBV7-9	TRBJ2-3
ASRPSGGYTDTQY	TRBV6-5	TRBJ2-3
ASIVRGGLDYGYT	TRBV19	TRBJ1-2
ATSQAGFNNEQF	TRBV6-1	TRBJ2-1
ASSHRLIQTDQPQH	TRBV4-1	TRBJ1-5
ASSLTGAPLDTQY	TRBV2	TRBJ2-3
ASSDRGELF	TRBV10-1	TRBJ2-2
ASSQDRWDWGIGEQY	TRBV4-3	TRBJ2-7
AWNAGGDYGYT	TRBV30	TRBJ1-2
AWSLGTPLFGYT	TRBV30	TRBJ1-2
ASSYGQEEH	TRBV6-1	TRBJ1-5
ASSQADSSGGGTGELF	TRBV4-2	TRBJ2-2
ASSDQQGYGNTIY	TRBV9	TRBJ1-3
ASSQARDRQAF	TRBV7-8	TRBJ1-1
AITRTGETNYGYT	TRBV10-3	TRBJ1-2
ASSAAGENNEQF	TRBV6-4	TRBJ2-1
ASSYSSGTDTQY	TRBV6-5	TRBJ2-3
ASSSAGSPYEQY	TRBV27	TRBJ2-7
ASSEGQGAVAGNTIY	TRBV7-9	TRBJ1-3
ASSLAPGGLQGKETQY	TRBV7-6	TRBJ2-5
ASSHQTGINTEAF	TRBV4-1	TRBJ1-1
ASSWSGVDYGYT	TRBV27	TRBJ1-2
ASSLVGQGMNTEAF	TRBV13	TRBJ1-1
ASSDAGGVTEAF	TRBV5-1	TRBJ1-1
ASSPLAGGAYEQY	TRBV28	TRBJ2-7
ASSYSTGIGYNEQF	TRBV6-6	TRBJ2-1
ASRGTAFNTEAF	TRBV6-1	TRBJ1-1
ASSFWQGVYTEAF	TRBV5-4	TRBJ1-1
ASSYSLGGAYEQY	TRBV6-5	TRBJ2-7
ASSFGMTEAF	TRBV7-9	TRBJ1-1
ASSTDSNNSPLH	TRBV5-1	TRBJ1-6
ASSLVYWAHEGYT	TRBV5-6	TRBJ1-2
ASSPQGARLAF	TRBV5-1	TRBJ1-1
ASSVGAVGGKLYEQF	TRBV9	TRBJ2-1
ASSEARVYEQY	TRBV2	TRBJ2-7
ASSVAVIAGESEQY	TRBV9	TRBJ2-7
ASSPSGGGGGYNEQF	TRBV5-4	TRBJ2-1
AWNFGGHYT	TRBV30	TRBJ1-2
ATSRGAGEGYEQY	TRBV15	TRBJ2-7